The rows below give T cell receptor beta chains drawn from one sample of a study of T-cell memory formation after mild COVID-19. MiXCR, applied by TCRdb to the 5' RACE reads, yields one record per CDR3 protein. The table records fewer than 350,000 distinct CDR3 sequences, more than 13% of them present only once. Material: PBMCs or a T cell subset sorted from them (not recorded which). The receptors derive from a young man who had mild COVID-19 (a few samples of this study predate the infection). Cell type and time point are not known. The CDR3 runs from the conserved cysteine through the conserved F or W. A D gene is named only where the DNA matches it firmly. Not all rows give a size; the values are once, few, many and, for expanded clones, a class.

CDR3 protein	CDR3 DNA	V gene	clone size	D gene	J gene
CDSSFRESTDTQYF	TGTGACAGCAGCTTCAGGGAGAGCACAGATACGCAGTATTTT	TRBV7-2	.	.	TRBJ2-3
CASSQEGKGNTEAFF	TGTGCCAGCAGCCAAGAAGGTAAGGGGAACACTGAAGCTTTCTTT	TRBV4-2	few	.	TRBJ1-1
CASSRTERNSPLHF	TGCGCCAGCAGTCGAACCGAGCGGAATTCACCCCTCCACTTT	TRBV10-2	.	.	TRBJ1-6
CSARDRGGALQETQYF	TGCAGTGCTAGAGATCGTGGGGGGGCTTTACAAGAGACCCAGTACTTC	TRBV20-1	.	.	TRBJ2-5
CASSEAGQGSEQFF	TGTGCCAGCAGTGAAGCGGGACAGGGGTCTGAGCAGTTCTTC	TRBV6-1	.	TRBD1	TRBJ2-1
CASSVALQGWGANVLTF	TGTGCCAGCAGCGTAGCGTTACAGGGCTGGGGGGCCAACGTCCTGACTTTC	TRBV9	.	.	TRBJ2-6
CASSVGGKETQYF	TGTGCCAGCAGCGTAGGGGGGAAAGAGACCCAGTACTTC	TRBV9	many	.	TRBJ2-5
CASTQGGTGRYNEQFF	TGCGCCAGCACCCAAGGGGGGACGGGGCGGTACAATGAGCAGTTCTTC	TRBV4-1	many	.	TRBJ2-1
CASSPNLRMVEQYF	TGCGCCAGCAGCCCCAACCTCCGGATGGTCGAGCAGTACTTC	TRBV4-1	many	.	TRBJ2-7
CASSLAGGPEAFF	TGTGCCAGCAGCTTAGCGGGGGGCCCTGAAGCTTTCTTT	TRBV7-9	few	.	TRBJ1-1
CASSLGRGIEKTGELFF	TGTGCCAGCAGCTTAGGGCGGGGGATCGAGAAAACCGGGGAGCTGTTTTTT	TRBV7-9	.	TRBD2	TRBJ2-2
CASTQGSFGEQFF	TGTGCCAGCACCCAGGGGTCGTTCGGTGAGCAGTTCTTC	TRBV6-5	.	.	TRBJ2-1
CASSDGQGSTDTQYF	TGTGCCAGCAGTGACGGACAGGGCAGCACAGATACGCAGTATTTT	TRBV6-2/TRBV6-3	few	TRBD1	TRBJ2-3
CASSRTVSGNTIYF	TGTGCCAGCAGTCGGACGGTTTCTGGAAACACCATATATTTT	TRBV12-3/TRBV12-4	.	.	TRBJ1-3
CASRRAGGTQPQHF	TGTGCCAGCAGACGGGCAGGGGGCACTCAGCCCCAGCATTTT	TRBV6-5	.	TRBD1	TRBJ1-5
CSVQKVGGEYNEQFF	TGCAGCGTTCAGAAGGTCGGAGGGGAGTACAATGAGCAGTTCTTC	TRBV29-1	once	.	TRBJ2-1
CASVPAGGHF	TGTGCCAGCGTACCGGCGGGGGGCCATTTT	TRBV21-1	.	.	TRBJ1-3
CAISPTYGLVSVEQFF	TGTGCCATCAGTCCCACTTATGGACTAGTGTCGGTTGAGCAGTTCTTC	TRBV10-3	many	TRBD2	TRBJ2-1
CASSVELAGGVNEQFF	TGCGCCAGCAGCGTGGAACTAGCGGGGGGTGTAAATGAGCAGTTCTTC	TRBV5-1	.	TRBD2	TRBJ2-1
CASSGGVQETQYF	TGTGCCAGCAGTGGGGGCGTCCAAGAGACCCAGTACTTC	TRBV25-1	few	.	TRBJ2-5
CASSPWGALNTEAFF	TGTGCCAGCTCACCCTGGGGGGCGTTGAACACTGAAGCTTTCTTT	TRBV18	many	.	TRBJ1-1
CASSLSFRLTGYTF	TGTGCCAGCAGTTTATCGTTCCGGTTAACAGGCTACACCTTC	TRBV27	.	.	TRBJ1-2
CASSQGWDRDYEQYF	TGCGCCAGCAGCCAAGGGTGGGACAGGGACTACGAGCAGTACTTC	TRBV4-3	few	TRBD1	TRBJ2-7
CASSPPKGFNEQFF	TGTGCCAGCAGCCCACCTAAGGGATTCAATGAGCAGTTCTTC	TRBV12-3/TRBV12-4	.	.	TRBJ2-1
CASSHTLGGPVADTQYF	TGTGCCAGCAGCCATACCCTCGGGGGGCCGGTGGCAGATACGCAGTATTTT	TRBV4-2	.	.	TRBJ2-3
CASSYDRGFQPQHF	TGTGCCAGCAGTTACGACAGGGGGTTTCAGCCCCAGCATTTT	TRBV6-5	few	TRBD1	TRBJ1-5
CASSFGGRANYEQYF	TGCGCCAGCAGCTTCGGCGGCAGGGCTAACTACGAGCAGTACTTC	TRBV5-1	few	.	TRBJ2-7
CASSLKHASGGFQETQYF	TGTGCCAGCAGCCTCAAACACGCTAGCGGGGGGTTCCAAGAGACCCAGTACTTC	TRBV9	.	TRBD2	TRBJ2-5
CASSQRGMGLAVYTGELFF	TGTGCCAGCAGCCAACGGGGGATGGGACTAGCGGTCTACACCGGGGAGCTGTTTTTT	TRBV3-1	.	TRBD2	TRBJ2-2
CASSGAPGQADYEQFF	TGCGCCAGCAGTGGGGCCCCGGGACAGGCCGACTATGAGCAGTTCTTC	TRBV10-2	few	TRBD1	TRBJ2-1
CASSQDSSGVVETQYF	TGTGCCAGCAGCCAAGACTCTTCGGGGGTTGTGGAGACCCAGTACTTC	TRBV4-2	few	.	TRBJ2-5
CASSYRQGVETQYF	TGTGCCAGCAGCTATCGACAGGGGGTGGAGACCCAGTACTTC	TRBV12-3/TRBV12-4	.	TRBD1	TRBJ2-5
CASIQSDSGGVTQYF	TGTGCCAGCATTCAGTCGGATAGCGGGGGAGTTACGCAGTATTTT	TRBV3-1	few	TRBD2	TRBJ2-3
CASSYASGAFF	TGTGCCAGCAGCTACGCATCGGGAGCTTTCTTT	TRBV7-2	few	.	TRBJ1-1
CASSWTGFQGEPQHF	TGTGCCAGCAGTTGGACAGGGTTCCAGGGGGAGCCCCAGCATTTT	TRBV6-2/TRBV6-3	few	TRBD1	TRBJ1-5
CASRPKGLAGRNTGELFF	TGTGCCAGCAGGCCCAAGGGACTAGCGGGACGGAACACCGGGGAGCTGTTTTTT	TRBV6-2/TRBV6-3	.	TRBD2	TRBJ2-2
CASSRGRRGGQNGGELFF	TGTGCCAGCAGTCGCGGCCGGCGGGGGGGCCAGAATGGCGGGGAGCTGTTTTTT	TRBV11-3	few	TRBD2	TRBJ2-2
CASSGDSYEQYF	TGTGCCAGTAGTGGCGACTCCTACGAGCAGTACTTC	TRBV19	many	.	TRBJ2-7
CASSPGPGGAKSEAFF	TGTGCCAGCAGTCCGGGACCGGGTGGGGCCAAATCTGAAGCTTTCTTT	TRBV12-3/TRBV12-4	.	.	TRBJ1-1